This T cell receptor beta chain was sequenced during a study of shared clonotypes between healthy human individuals. Germline lookup yields CDR1 MDHEN and CDR2 SYDVKM. The CDR3 runs 18 residues. V was clipped by 6 bases and J by 3 bases; unmatched bases: 13. Measured with immunoSEQ multiplex PCR; TCRdb has only the in-frame clones, and not every one. The data show fewer than 3 million clones, around 92% seen once. Into CD45RA+ naive and CD45RA-negative memory subsets, the CD4+ cells were split. The chain employs TRBV28 and TRBJ2-3; 12 bases are shared with TRBD2. This sequence was found in a man between 18 and 35 years old in good health. Some clones in this sample may be carry-over from other donors' samples. Material: naive CD4+ T cells from PBMCs. Stated subset: CD45RA+ positively selected. The CDR3 DNA reads as TGTGCCAGCAGGCCTCACGGGCTAGCGGGAGGGCAAACAGATACGCAGTATTTT. Residues: CASRPHGLAGGQTDTQYF.